The present T cell receptor beta chain was sequenced within a study of T cells after yellow fever vaccination. The study, taken as a whole, reports: Any FACS-sorted repertoire could hold abundant clonotypes that contaminate it from the bulk population.

Researchers made TCR cDNA using 5'RACE template switching, and this step added a universal primer site and UMIs. One entry per CDR3 protein results from TCRdb running MiXCR on the 5' RACE reads. The data contain about 68,000 distinct CDR3 sequences, over 6% of them singletons. CDR3 length: 13 amino acids. Trimming took 1 base from V and 2 from J, leaving 4 bases between them. Germline assignment: CDR1 SGHTA and CDR2 FQGNSA. This clonotype was seen many times. Its specificity is not known. Sequenced material: CD8+ T cells sorted from PBMCs, taken around 45 days after the first yellow fever vaccination. The sequence came from a young man who received the YFV17D yellow fever vaccine. The gene calls are TRBV7-2 and TRBJ2-3, with D uncertain. CDR3 nucleotides: TGTGCCAGCAGCTTAGACCCCACAGATACGCAGTATTTT. Its translation is CASSLDPTDTQYF.